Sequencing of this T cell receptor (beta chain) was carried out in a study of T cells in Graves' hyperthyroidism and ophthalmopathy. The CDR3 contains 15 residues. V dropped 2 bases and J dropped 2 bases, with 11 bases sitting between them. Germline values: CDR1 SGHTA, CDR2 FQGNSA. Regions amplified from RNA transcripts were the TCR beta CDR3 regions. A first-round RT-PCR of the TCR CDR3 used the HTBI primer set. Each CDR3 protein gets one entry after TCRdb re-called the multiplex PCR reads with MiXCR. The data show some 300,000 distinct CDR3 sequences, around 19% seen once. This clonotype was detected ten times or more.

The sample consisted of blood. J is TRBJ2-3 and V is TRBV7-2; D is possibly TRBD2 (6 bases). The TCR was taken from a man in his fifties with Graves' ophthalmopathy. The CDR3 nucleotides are TGTGCCAGCAGCTTACGGCAGGGACTCACAGATACGCAGTATTTT. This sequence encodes CASSLRQGLTDTQYF.